This T cell receptor (beta chain) originates from a study of T cell responses to AZD1222 COVID-19 vaccine (dated by TCRdb to the early 2020s). For context, the study as a whole: Because spike-specific TCR depth and breadth did not differ between the two schedules, AZD1222 recipients who got a second dose at roughly 4 weeks were pooled with those who got a second dose at roughly 12 weeks. TCR sequencing was performed for 230 to 250 trial participants, of whom around 200 were given two doses of AZD1222 and about 25 were given two doses of MenACWY control vaccine. Trial participants were enrolled by age into subgroups of 18-55, 56-69 and 70-plus years, and roughly 150, 30 and 60 TCR-sequenced participants, respectively, were included in these subgroups. What the work shows at the level of the full study, not this receptor alone: Participants were mostly white British and included more females than males, and it was suggested by the authors that clonal diversity may have been underestimated. Reportedly, almost half of the unique spike-specific TCRs recognized epitopes lying outside the regions that are mutated in the B.1.351 and B.1.1.7 variants. Conclusions about previously exposed vaccinees are limited because only a handful of AZD1222 recipients were SARS-CoV-2 seropositive at baseline. In the small 56-69-year group, the increase in depth fell short of significance, most likely because of low power. A significant rise in spike-specific TCR breadth and depth was observed after two AZD1222 doses relative to day 0 and relative to MenACWY recipients. Because no samples from the day 14 peak response were available, repertoires could be characterized only after the peak T cell response. The whole spike protein was spanned by vaccine-associated CD4 TCRs, and dominant responses were seen in regions 160-218 and 743-854.

The sample's time point label is to be understood as: baseline before first vaccination. Samples from vaccinated people were obtained from the UK trials COV001 and COV002, which included a single-blind randomized controlled phase 2/3 trial of AZD1222 (ChAdOx1 nCoV-19) in healthy adults. For TCRbeta chain sequencing, PBMC samples were collected from trial participants at day 0 and at day 28 after the second dose. The CDR3 regions of human TCRbeta chains were analyzed by immunosequencing. The original pipeline was this. Repertoire TCRs were checked for matches against a reference library of SARS-CoV-2-specific TCRs that had been generated using the MIRA antigen-specificity platform. Breadth was defined as the fraction of unique TCRs that were SARS-CoV-2-associated, and depth was defined as the fraction of total T cells that were SARS-CoV-2-associated. Using the MIRA data, each spike-specific TCR was mapped to the spike region that the TCR reacts to and placed in a CD4 or CD8 class. Log10-transformed breadth and depth values were compared by one-way ANOVA with Sidak's multiple comparisons tests. The clones in this table, taken by TCRdb from immuneACCESS, are in-frame only. Not every clone is retained; where verified, under half of the shortfall comes from an unresolved V gene, and the cause of the rest is unknown. D and trimming were read from the DNA, whereas the V and J calls and clone size are those reported in that table. A total of around 99,000 clones appear in this sample, 87% of them only once. The ten largest account for about 5.2% of the sample.

The germline V gene (reference sequence) provides CDR1 LGHDT and CDR2 YNNKEL. V loses 4 bases of germline sequence and J loses 3 bases, and the interval between the two ends is 20 bases. The CDR3 numbers 17 residues from cysteine through phenylalanine. Just CDR3 DNA is preserved here, 51 bases in frame from base 1. On this clone itself: Its antigen remains unidentified. No base-level quality is on record; no much larger clone is a single base apart.

This TCR came from an adult in good health. The rearrangement combines TRBV3-1 (or the pseudogene TRBV3-2) with TRBJ2-3; the D segment could be TRBD1, given 7 matching bases. The sample here was peripheral blood, taken on day 0 of AZD1222 vaccination. This receptor carries the CDR3 CASSRTGEASGTDTQYF. The nucleotide sequence is given as TGTGCCAGCAGCCGAACAGGGGAGGCTTCCGGAACAGATACGCAGTATTTT.